This entry describes one T cell receptor (beta chain). The specificity of this receptor is unknown. Base qualities are not provided; no much larger clone lies one nucleotide away. Library preparation was by the immunoSEQ multiplex PCR assay. The immuneACCESS repertoire file appears here via TCRdb, limited to in-frame rearrangements. These files lack a portion of the clones; in checked studies, under half of the deficit traces to unresolved V genes, and the cause of the others is not known. The table for this sample lists some 60,000 clones; 93% of them were counted only once. The ten largest clones represent approximately 1.7% of the sample. The data stem from a study of T cell changes during pregnancy in multiple sclerosis (dated by TCRdb to about 2019). Study-wide context: The study looked at changes in the T cell repertoire across pregnancy in women with multiple sclerosis.

Measured from the cysteine to the phenylalanine, the CDR3 is 13 residues long. Only the CDR3 DNA stays, 39 bases, in frame from base 1. The germline V gene (reference sequence) provides CDR1 SGHNT and CDR2 YYREEE. The germline ends are 9 bases apart after V is trimmed by 1 base and J by 5 bases. This receptor was identified in a female donor with multiple sclerosis, enrolled in a pregnancy study. The V and J segments used are TRBV5-4 and TRBJ1-1; a tentative D call is TRBD1 (6 bases match). The sequences come from peripheral blood, collected after pregnancy. In nucleotides, the sequence is TGTGCCAGCAGCTTGAACAGGGAGACTGAAGCTTTCTTT. Its coded protein is CASSLNRETEAFF.